This T cell receptor (beta chain) was observed in a study of shared T cell receptors in the human thymus. V was pared by 4 bases and J by 0 bases, with 5 bases of the junction left unmatched. The CDR3 contains 15 residues. Germline CDR1 MNHNS, CDR2 SASEGT. Sequencing used immunoSEQ multiplex PCR; TCRdb keeps in-frame clones, though not all of them. The sample records 600,000 to 900,000 clones, approximately 85% being singletons. This sample was shared with a second study, whose subject was human thymus T cells.

This receptor was obtained from a girl under two years old with a congenital heart defect. The chain is built from TRBV6-1 and TRBJ1-2; 7 bases map to TRBD1. The sequenced sample was thymocytes. The CDR3 loop reads CASSGQGGANYGYTF. In DNA form, the CDR3 reads TGTGCCAGCAGTGGGCAGGGGGGAGCTAACTATGGCTACACCTTC.